These 16 T cell receptor beta chains share one sample of origin, sequenced in a study of T-cell memory formation after mild COVID-19. TCRdb re-analysed the 5' RACE reads in MiXCR, keeping a single row per CDR3 protein. Of approximately 570,000 distinct CDR3 sequences in the sample, over 15% were seen once. The sequencing sample was made of PBMCs or a T cell subset sorted from them (not recorded which). The receptors shown here come from an adult woman who had mild COVID-19 (a few samples of this study predate the infection). Cell type and time point are not known.

This clonotype has ten or more counts. The chain uses TRBV10-3 and TRBJ1-1; 7 bases agree with TRBD1. V trimming: 4 bases; J trimming: 5 bases; junction bases outside the gene matches: 13. This CDR3 has 16 amino acids. Germline-derived CDR1 and CDR2 are ENHRY and SYGVKD. As DNA, the CDR3 is TGTGCCATCAGTGGAAGCTCCCGGGACAGAATAACTGAAGCTTTCTTT. Translation: CAISGSSRDRITEAFF.

The chain is built from TRBV29-1 and TRBJ2-2; D might be TRBD2 (7 bases). The CDR3 consists of 16 residues. Deletions cut 7 bases from V and 5 bases from J, with 23 bases between. CDR1 is SQVTM and CDR2 is ANQGSEA in the germline V gene. The CDR3 sequence: CSAAAGGGAKTGELFF. CDR3 bases: TGCAGCGCCGCGGCTGGGGGGGGCGCAAAAACCGGGGAGCTGTTTTTT.

In this sample, this clonotype turned up a few times. This sequence joins TRBV11-2 and TRBJ2-5, with 7 nucleotides matching TRBD2. Germline CDR1 and CDR2: SGHAT and FQNNGV. The CDR3 has 17 amino acids. With 0 bases clipped from V and 3 bases from J, the junction kept 10 bases outside the gene matches. CDR3 region: CASSLDRRTSVKETQYF. Here the CDR3 DNA reads TGTGCCAGCAGCTTAGATAGACGGACTAGTGTTAAAGAGACCCAGTACTTC.

The chain recombines TRBV20-1 with TRBJ2-7, with TRBD2 matching 7 bases. Germline values: CDR1 DFQATT, CDR2 SNEGSKA (reference sequence). The CDR3 extends over 16 amino acids. Trimming at V came to 2 bases and at J to 6 bases, leaving 16 bases not matched to a gene. The CDR3 is CSARWDGSPIAGEQYF. The CDR3 DNA is TGCAGTGCTAGATGGGATGGAAGTCCTATAGCGGGCGAGCAGTACTTC.

In its sample, this clonotype was seen a few times. The J gene is TRBJ1-5, the V gene TRBV29-1; 10 nucleotides line up with TRBD1. The CDR3 has 17 amino acids. Per germline, CDR1 SQVTM and CDR2 ANQGSEA. As DNA, the CDR3 is TGCACCCTATCCCGGGACAGGGGTCCCTATAGCAATCAGCCCCAGCATTTT. Its translation: CTLSRDRGPYSNQPQHF.

The chain joins TRBV19 to TRBJ2-3, with D tentatively TRBD2 (6 bases). V lost 2 bases and J 1 base, leaving 7 bases between the germline ends. Looked up from germline, CDR1 is LNHDA and CDR2 is SQIVND (reference sequence). The CDR3 contains 14 residues. In DNA, the CDR3 is TGTGCCAGTAGTATACGGGAGCGCACAGATACGCAGTATTTT. Protein: CASSIRERTDTQYF.

The chain combines TRBV15 with TRBJ2-7, with D perhaps TRBD1 (5 bases). The CDR3 runs to 16 residues. Germline V gene lookup returns CDR1 LNHNV and CDR2 YYDKDF (reference sequence). The V end lost 5 bases, the J end lost 2 bases, and 19 bases lay between the germline ends. The DNA of the CDR3 is TGTGCCACCAGCTCTAACCATCAGGGTCCCCCCTACGAGCAGTACTTC. Translation: CATSSNHQGPPYEQYF.

The V and J genes are TRBV7-3 and TRBJ2-7, with 11 bases lining up with TRBD1. J lost 7 bases, V lost 0 bases, and 11 bases had no gene match. In germline, CDR1 is SGHTA, CDR2 FQGTGA. The CDR3 runs to 17 residues. The CDR3 spells CASSLTNPGQGGSEQYF. The CDR3 DNA reads as TGTGCCAGCAGCTTAACGAATCCGGGACAGGGGGGTAGTGAGCAGTACTTC.

This chain connects TRBV28 to TRBJ2-7; 10 bases line up with TRBD2. V lost 2 bases to trimming and J lost 0 bases; unmatched junction nucleotides: 4. CDR3 length: 16 amino acids. Germline CDR1 and CDR2: MDHEN and SYDVKM. The CDR3 is CASSLNLAGGSYEQYF. The CDR3 DNA reads TGTGCCAGCAGTTTAAACTTAGCGGGGGGCTCCTACGAGCAGTACTTC.

CDR3 coding DNA: TGCGCCAGCAGCTTGGCCTGGCTGGTAGATGAGCAGTTCTTC. Its translation is CASSLAWLVDEQFF. The genes are TRBV5-1 and TRBJ2-1; D is undetermined. Germline-derived CDR1 and CDR2 are SGHRS and YFSETQ. CDR3 size: 14 residues. V was cut by 0 bases and J by 8 bases, with 12 bases left in between.

This clonotype was counted only a few times. This chain connects TRBV12-3 or TRBV12-4 to TRBJ2-2; 13 bases fit TRBD2. CDR3 length: 18 amino acids. Losses at the gene ends were 3 bases for V and 7 bases for J; bases not matched to a gene: 11. The CDR3 reads CASSFGIGTSGEGGELFF. The CDR3 DNA reads TGTGCCAGCAGTTTTGGGATTGGGACTAGCGGGGAGGGCGGGGAGCTGTTTTTT.

This clonotype has a single count. CDR3: CASSFMGNYEQYF. The CDR3 region has the DNA TGTGCCAGCAGTTTTATGGGAAACTACGAGCAGTACTTC. The V gene is TRBV6-5, the J gene TRBJ2-7; D call uncertain. Germline values: CDR1 MNHEY, CDR2 SVGAGI. The V end was cut by 4 bases, the J end by 3 bases, with 10 bases between. The CDR3 sequence is 13 residues long.

CDR3 loop: CAISESYRGPNYGYTF. CDR3 DNA: TGTGCCATCAGTGAGTCGTACAGGGGGCCTAACTATGGCTACACCTTC. The V gene is TRBV10-3, the J gene TRBJ1-2, with 9 bases matching TRBD1. Trimming removed 0 bases from V and 0 bases from J; junction bases left unmatched: 2. Germline-derived CDR1 and CDR2 are ENHRY and SYGVKD. CDR3 size: 16 residues.

This clonotype occurred a few times. The chain uses TRBV12-3 or TRBV12-4 and TRBJ1-1; D unresolved. The CDR3 sequence is 15 residues long. V was shortened by 1 base and J by 0 bases, with 9 bases between the two germline ends. CDR3 in amino acids: CASSLVGDMNTEAFF. CDR3 coding DNA: TGTGCCAGCAGTTTAGTTGGAGATATGAACACTGAAGCTTTCTTT.

CDR3 sequence: CASSRGQMSSTDTQYF. Written as DNA, the CDR3 is TGTGCCAGTAGTAGAGGACAGATGTCGAGCACAGATACGCAGTATTTT. The rearrangement joins TRBV19 to TRBJ2-3; D might be TRBD1 (6 bases). The CDR3 is made up of 16 amino acids. The V and J ends lost 4 bases and 0 bases respectively, with 14 bases between them. Germline V gene data show CDR1 as LNHDA and CDR2 as SQIVND (reference sequence). Complete variable domain (other parts from reference TRBV19 and TRBJ2-3): DGGITQSPKYLFRKEGQNVTLSCEQNLNHDAMYWYRQDPGQGLRLIYYSQIVNDFQKGDIAEGYSVSREKKESFPLTVTSAQKNPTAFYLCASSRGQMSSTDTQYFGPGTRLTVL.

J is TRBJ2-4 and V is TRBV7-9; perhaps TRBD1 as D (6 bases). The CDR3 loop spans 15 amino acids. CDR1 is SEHNR, CDR2 FQNEAQ, per germline (reference sequence). Trimming stripped 2 bases from V and 4 bases from J, with 12 bases between. Written as DNA, the CDR3 is TGTGCCAGCAGCTTATACACAGGGATGAAAAACATTCAGTACTTC. Its protein product is CASSLYTGMKNIQYF. Full variable domain (remainder filled in from reference TRBV7-9 and TRBJ2-4): DTGVSQNPRHKITKRGQNVTFRCDPISEHNRLYWYRQTLGQGPEFLTYFQNEAQLEKSRLLSDRFSAERPKGSFSTLEIQRTEQGDSAMYLCASSLYTGMKNIQYFGAGTRLSVL.